The sample holds many counts of the clone carrying this T cell receptor (beta chain). Its target is not known. The CDR3 has 15 amino acids. V gave up 1 base and J gave up 1 base, with 13 bases separating them. The germline V gene has CDR1 DFQATT and CDR2 SNEGSKA (reference sequence). This sample stems from a study of T-cell reconstitution after alpha-beta-depleted transplantation in children. Unique molecular identifiers featured in how the TCRbeta library was prepared. TCRdb fed the PCR reads into MiXCR, producing one record per CDR3 protein. The repertoire holds 280,000 or so distinct CDR3 sequences, with 9.5% to 13% as singletons. Overall study results and limits: Counts and diversity of T cells one year after transplant came mostly from newly produced T cells.

The sequences come from peripheral blood, collected 180 days after TCRalphabeta/CD19-depleted stem cell transplant. The J gene is TRBJ2-5, the V gene TRBV20-1, with D perhaps matching TRBD1 (6 bases). The origin of this receptor is a male patient between 2 and 10 years old who had a stem cell transplant for chronic granulomatous disease, so the T cells may come from the graft donor. The CDR3 region has the DNA TGCAGTGCTAGAGTCCGGACAGACATCCAAGAGACCCAGTACTTC. As protein: CSARVRTDIQETQYF.